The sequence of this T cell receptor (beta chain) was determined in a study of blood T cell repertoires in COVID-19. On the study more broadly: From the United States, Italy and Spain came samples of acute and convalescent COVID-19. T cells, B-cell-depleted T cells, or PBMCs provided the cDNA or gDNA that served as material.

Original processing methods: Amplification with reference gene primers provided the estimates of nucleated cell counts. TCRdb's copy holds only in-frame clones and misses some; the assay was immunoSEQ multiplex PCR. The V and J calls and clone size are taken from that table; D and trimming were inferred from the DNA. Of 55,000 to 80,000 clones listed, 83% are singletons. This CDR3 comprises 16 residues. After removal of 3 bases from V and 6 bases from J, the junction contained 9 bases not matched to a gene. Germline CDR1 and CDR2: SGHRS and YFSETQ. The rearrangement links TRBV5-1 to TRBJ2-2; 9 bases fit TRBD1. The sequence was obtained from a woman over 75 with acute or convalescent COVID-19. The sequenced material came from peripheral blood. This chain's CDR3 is CASSSVGGQGSGELFF. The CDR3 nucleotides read TGCGCCAGCAGCTCGGTTGGGGGACAGGGCTCCGGGGAGCTGTTTTTT.